This entry features one T cell receptor beta chain sequence. Clones were read by immunoSEQ multiplex PCR, and TCRdb kept only the in-frame ones, dropping some. The data show tens of thousands of clones, about 96% seen once. The sample is drawn from a study of technical replicates of blood from several donors. This CDR3 has 12 residues. Germline loops: CDR1 SNHLY, CDR2 FYNNEI. V was shortened by 6 bases and J by 4 bases, with 6 bases between the two germline ends. V gene TRBV2 combines with J gene TRBJ1-4, with D hard to call. The sample taken for sequencing was T cells isolated from PBMCs. This clonotype originated in a human donor in good health. CDR3 sequence: CASRSDNEKLFF. Written as DNA, the CDR3 is TGTGCCAGCAGGTCAGATAATGAAAAACTGTTTTTT.